The 21 T cell receptor beta chains listed next were all sequenced from one sample in a study of blood T cell repertoires in COVID-19. Measured with immunoSEQ multiplex PCR; TCRdb has only the in-frame clones, and not every one. The sample contains roughly 200,000 clones, nearly 90% of which appear only once. The specimen sequenced was peripheral blood. Receptors were obtained from a man aged 45-60 years with acute or convalescent COVID-19.

The CDR3 protein is CASSLVGAGAKNIQYF. CDR3 sequence (DNA): TGTGCCAGCAGTTTAGTGGGGGCGGGAGCCAAAAACATTCAGTACTTC. The V call is TRBV28, the J call TRBJ2-4; tentatively, D is TRBD1 (6 bases). Germline V gene data show CDR1 as MDHEN and CDR2 as SYDVKM. The V end lost 2 bases, the J end lost 0 bases, and 11 bases lay between the germline ends. This CDR3 is built from 16 residues.

In this sample, this clone turned up once. This chain links TRBV7-9 with TRBJ2-2, with D perhaps matching TRBD1 (5 bases). Germline CDR1 and CDR2: SEHNR and FQNEAQ (reference sequence). There are 15 residues in the CDR3. The germline V and J ends were trimmed by 5 bases and 1 base, with 11 bases remaining between them. CDR3: CASSPTTGNTGELFF. The DNA for the CDR3 is TGTGCCAGCAGCCCAACAACAGGGAACACCGGGGAGCTGTTTTTT.

The chain links TRBV19 to TRBJ1-2; perhaps TRBD1 as D (5 bases). The CDR3 runs 15 residues. V lost 0 bases to trimming and J lost 4 bases, with 12 bases between them. Germline CDR1 and CDR2: LNHDA and SQIVND (reference sequence). The CDR3 DNA is TGTGCCAGTAGTATAGATCTTAACAGGTCCTATGGCTACACCTTC. Amino acid sequence: CASSIDLNRSYGYTF.

The chain couples TRBV11-2 to TRBJ2-5; D call uncertain. This CDR3 is 14 amino acids long. The germline V and J ends were trimmed by 1 base and 5 bases, with 11 bases remaining between them. The germline CDR1 and CDR2 sequences are SGHAT and FQNNGV. CDR3 nucleotide sequence: TGTGCCAGCAGCTTAGGTTCGGTCGGGGAGACCCAGTACTTC. This translates into CASSLGSVGETQYF.

This clone appeared a single time. The chain is built from TRBV7-2 and TRBJ1-2; D is undetermined. V was shortened by 2 bases and J by 4 bases, with 11 bases between the two germline ends. CDR1 SGHTA and CDR2 FQGNSA come from the germline V gene. The CDR3 runs 14 residues. CDR3 DNA: TGTGCCAGCAGCTTAATTCAAGCGGGCTATGGCTACACCTTC. As protein: CASSLIQAGYGYTF.

The rearrangement links TRBV27 to TRBJ2-7; 12 bases map to TRBD2. The germline V gene encodes CDR1 MNHEY and CDR2 SMNVEV (reference sequence). This CDR3 is 18 amino acids long. The junction had 13 bases not matched to a gene; V was cut back by 5 bases and J by 2 bases. In DNA, the CDR3 is TGTGCCAGCAGTCCACTCCCCGGGACTAGCGGGTCTACCTACGAGCAGTACTTC. Protein product: CASSPLPGTSGSTYEQYF.

The rearrangement links TRBV3-1 (or the pseudogene TRBV3-2) to TRBJ1-6; maybe TRBD1 (5 bases). The CDR3 runs to 13 residues. With 8 bases removed from V and 12 bases from J, the gap between germline ends came to 17 bases. The germline gives CDR1 LGHDT, CDR2 YNNKEL (reference sequence). The CDR3 loop reads CASGPNLDRPLHF. CDR3 coding DNA: TGTGCCAGCGGCCCCAACCTAGACAGACCCCTCCACTTT.

The V gene is TRBV6-5, the J gene TRBJ2-2; the D is unclear. CDR3 length equals 14 residues. V dropped 5 bases and J dropped 8 bases, with 15 bases sitting between them. Per the germline V gene, CDR1 is MNHEY and CDR2 is SVGAGI. In nucleotides, the CDR3 is TGTGCCAGCAGTCCCCAGACTGATTTGGGGGAGCTGTTTTTT. Its translation is CASSPQTDLGELFF.

This clone was detected only once. The chain couples TRBV5-6 to TRBJ2-7; 8 positions agree with TRBD2. The V gene end was trimmed by 0 bases and the J gene end by 5 bases; junction bases not matched to a gene: 4. The CDR3 runs 14 residues. CDR1 and CDR2 from the germline V gene are SGHDT and YYEEEE. CDR3 bases: TGTGCCAGCAGCTTGGGGACTAGCACCCACGAGCAGTACTTC. As protein: CASSLGTSTHEQYF.

V usage is TRBV11-2 and J usage is TRBJ2-5; possible D gene TRBD2, 6 bases. V gave up 1 base and J gave up 5 bases, with 8 bases separating them. Germline assignment: CDR1 SGHAT and CDR2 FQNNGV. The CDR3 spans 13 residues. As DNA, the CDR3 is TGTGCCAGCAGCTTAGGGGGACTGGAGACCCAGTACTTC. It is translated as CASSLGGLETQYF. Complete variable domain (other parts from reference TRBV11-2 and TRBJ2-5): EAGVAQSPRYKIIEKRQSVAFWCNPISGHATLYWYQQILGQGPKLLIQFQNNGVVDDSQLPKDRFSAERLKGVDSTLKIQPAKLEDSAVYLCASSLGGLETQYFGPGTRLLVL.

CDR3 residues: CASSLRSNSPLHF. In DNA, the CDR3 is TGTGCCAGCAGCTTGCGTTCGAATTCACCCCTCCACTTT. This rearrangement joins TRBV5-8 to TRBJ1-6; D unclear. Trimming cost V 1 base and J 7 bases, with 6 bases left between them. Germline CDR1 and CDR2: SGHTS and YDEGEE. The CDR3 is made up of 13 amino acids.

This chain joins TRBV5-8 and TRBJ1-1; 9 bases align to TRBD1. Germline lookup yields CDR1 SGHTS and CDR2 YDEGEE. This CDR3 has 15 residues. J gave up 5 bases and V 2 bases, and 7 bases lay outside the gene matches. This chain's CDR3 is CASSFHRGLRTEAFF. For the CDR3, the DNA is TGTGCCAGCAGCTTCCACAGGGGGCTGAGGACTGAAGCTTTCTTT.

This clone was detected a few times. This chain connects TRBV6-2 or TRBV6-3 to TRBJ2-2, with 9 positions matching TRBD1. The V gene end was trimmed by 5 bases and the J gene end by 5 bases; junction bases not matched to a gene: 3. There are 14 residues in the CDR3. In germline, CDR1 is MNHEY, CDR2 SVGEGT. The CDR3 sequence: CASSQTGGTGELFF. DNA for the CDR3: TGTGCCAGCAGTCAGACAGGGGGGACCGGGGAGCTGTTTTTT.

The sample holds one count of this clone. The sample contains more than one DNA sequence encoding this CDR3. The rearrangement links TRBV28 to TRBJ2-1, with 13 bases fitting TRBD2. The CDR3 runs 15 residues. J lost 6 bases, V lost 6 bases, and 5 bases had no gene match. Germline CDR1 is MDHEN and CDR2 is SYDVKM. In DNA form, the CDR3 reads TGTGCCAGCAGCATACTAGCGGGAGGGGCCAATGAGCAGTTCTTC. Protein: CASSILAGGANEQFF.

The chain carries TRBV30 and TRBJ2-3; D perhaps matches TRBD2 (7 bases). Trimming pared 2 bases from V and 6 bases from J, leaving 15 bases between. Germline V gene sequence: CDR1 GTSNPN, CDR2 SVGIG (reference sequence). CDR3 length: 14 residues. CDR3 region: CAWSPGGGPDTQYF. The CDR3 nucleotides read TGTGCCTGGAGTCCTGGCGGGGGCCCTGATACGCAGTATTTT.

The J gene is TRBJ1-6, the V gene TRBV4-1; 7 bases are a match to TRBD1. V trimming: 0 bases; J trimming: 7 bases; junction bases outside the gene matches: 9. The CDR3 runs 17 residues. CDR1 is MGHRA and CDR2 is YSYEKL in the germline V gene. In nucleotides, the CDR3 is TGCGCCAGCAGCCAAGACCAGACAGGGCCGCGGAATTCACCCCTCCACTTT. Protein sequence: CASSQDQTGPRNSPLHF.

The V call is TRBV28, the J call TRBJ1-1, with TRBD1 matching 8 bases. The length of the CDR3 is 14 residues. Unmatched junction bases numbered 7, after V lost 7 bases and J lost 3 bases. The germline CDR1 and CDR2 sequences are MDHEN and SYDVKM. CDR3 sequence reads: CASKQGAGYTEAFF. DNA of the CDR3: TGTGCCAGCAAGCAGGGGGCTGGGTACACTGAAGCTTTCTTT.

This chain connects TRBV5-3 to TRBJ2-7; D might be TRBD1 (6 bases). TRBV5-3 is reported as an ORF; its role is uncertain. The CDR3 is 15 amino acids. V shed 4 bases and J shed 0 bases, with 14 bases lying between them. Here the CDR3 DNA reads TGTGCCAGAAGCCACGGACAGTTTAGCTCCTACGAGCAGTACGTC. This encodes CARSHGQFSSYEQYV.

The chain couples TRBV7-3 to TRBJ2-7, with 10 bases aligning to TRBD1. The CDR3 sequence is 17 residues long. Losses at the gene ends were 5 bases for V and 0 bases for J; bases not matched to a gene: 10. CDR1 and CDR2 from the germline V gene are SGHTA and FQGTGA. Written as DNA, the CDR3 is TGTGCCAGCAGCCTGACCTCGGGACAGGGGAGCTCCTACGAGCAGTACGTC. It yields the protein CASSLTSGQGSSYEQYV.

The gene calls are TRBV5-5 and TRBJ1-2, with TRBD1 matching 7 bases. Trimming took 4 bases from V and 4 from J; bases not matched to a gene: 7. In germline, CDR1 is SGHKS, CDR2 YYEKEE (reference sequence). The CDR3 is made up of 14 amino acids. CDR3 nucleotides: TGTGCCAGCAGCCCCGCCAGGGACAGCTATGGCTACACCTTC. Translated: CASSPARDSYGYTF.

The chain links TRBV11-1 to TRBJ1-2, with D unclear. Per the germline V gene, CDR1 is SGHAT and CDR2 is FQDESV (reference sequence). This CDR3 is 13 amino acids long. Trimming pared 0 bases from V and 7 bases from J, leaving 9 bases between. CDR3 region: CASSLAQDSGYTF. In nucleotides, the CDR3 is TGTGCCAGCAGCTTAGCGCAAGACTCTGGCTACACCTTC.